The entry below describes one T cell receptor (beta chain). Its antigen is unknown. V shed 2 bases and J 8 bases; nucleotides not matched to a gene: 5. This CDR3 spans 15 amino acids. Per the germline V gene, CDR1 is SGHTA and CDR2 is FQGNSA. TCRdb analysed the RT-PCR reads with MiXCR anew, one entry per CDR3 protein. This sample has 450,000 to 600,000 distinct CDR3 sequences, with 7.6% found just once. This specimen belongs to a study of response to subunit inactivated influenza vaccine. Whole-study results and caveats: Researchers suggested that each seasonal influenza vaccination recruits few new T cells.

The sample consisted of PBMCs from blood, taken around 25 months after vaccination. The clonotype was recovered from a man aged 50 to 75 who received an inactivated influenza vaccine. The chain is built from TRBV7-2 and TRBJ2-3; 12 bases fit TRBD2. CDR3 in DNA: TGTGCCAGCAGCTTACAGACTAGCGGGAGCGGTACGCAGTATTTT. It specifies CASSLQTSGSGTQYF.